This T cell receptor (beta chain) emerged from a study of brain metastases from non-small cell lung cancer. The protocol was immunoSEQ multiplex PCR, while the TCRdb copy is restricted to in-frame clones and leaves out a portion. The sample lists nearly 2,500 clones, under 85% occurring once. The sequencing sample was made of primary lung tumor tissue. This clonotype was obtained from a donor aged 40 or older with non-small cell lung cancer.

The CDR3 loop is CASSLYPDEQFF. The CDR3 nucleotides are TGTGCCAGCAGCTTATACCCGGATGAGCAGTTCTTC. The chain joins TRBV7-3 to TRBJ2-1; the D is unclear. Trimming stripped 2 bases from V and 8 bases from J, with 7 bases between. Germline values: CDR1 SGHTA, CDR2 FQGTGA. The CDR3 runs 12 residues. The full variable domain, completed using reference TRBV7-3 and TRBJ2-1, is GAGVSQTPSNKVTEKGKYVELRCDPISGHTALYWYRQSLGQGPEFLIYFQGTGAADDSGLPNDRFFAVRPEGSVSTLKIQRTERGDSAVYLCASSLYPDEQFFGPGTRLTVL.